This T cell receptor beta chain comes out of a study of cytomegalovirus exposure and HLA in healthy donors. Whole-study findings and limits: An analysis done earlier found most TCR beta V segments productive about 90% or about 30% of the time.

PCR employed 60 Vbeta and 13 Jbeta primers. Sequencing was performed with immunoSEQ multiplex PCR; in TCRdb, only in-frame clones are kept and a portion is missing. The sample lists about 130,000 clones, about 73% occurring once. Remarks on this clone: No antigen is known for it.

This CDR3 has 14 residues. Germline lookup yields CDR1 MDHEN and CDR2 SYDVKM. The V gene end was trimmed by 3 bases and the J gene end by 3 bases; junction bases not matched to a gene: 3. The chain recombines TRBV28 with TRBJ2-7; 9 nucleotides align to TRBD2. The TCR was taken from a woman in her 40s in good health and CMV-seropositive. Sequenced: PBMCs. CDR3: CASSLQRGDYEQYF. CDR3 nucleotides: TGTGCCAGCAGTTTGCAGCGGGGGGACTACGAGCAGTACTTC.